Given below is one TCR beta chain in context. Assay: immunoSEQ multiplex PCR; the TCRdb copy retains only in-frame clones and omits some. This repertoire shows roughly 76,000 clones, about 88% found once; its top ten account for 2.5% to 3%. Germline values: CDR1 MDHEN, CDR2 SYDVKM. This CDR3 contains 14 residues. Losses at the gene ends were 1 base for V and 11 bases for J; bases not matched to a gene: 9. These data come from a study of OX40 agonist ivuxolimab in advanced cancers. Study at large: The study enrolled dose-escalation patients with hepatocellular carcinoma, melanoma, renal cell or head and neck cancer. Three patients responded partially, comprising one with hepatocellular carcinoma and two with cutaneous melanoma. A history of anti-PD-1, anti-PD-L1 or anti-CTLA-4 therapy was acceptable, and about 37% had some.

This chain joins TRBV28 and TRBJ1-1; 8 nucleotides align to TRBD1. This specimen consisted of CD4+ or CD8+ T cells sorted from blood, obtained in a trial of the OX40 agonist ivuxolimab. This TCR derives from an adult with an advanced solid tumor such as melanoma, head and neck, liver or kidney cancer. CDR3 protein: CASSLFGGQGAAFF. In nucleotides, the CDR3 is TGTGCCAGCAGTTTATTTGGGGGCCAGGGGGCGGCTTTCTTT.